This T cell receptor (beta chain) was sequenced in a study of OX40 agonist ivuxolimab in advanced cancers. Broader study findings: More expanded clones were seen, on average, in CD8+ T cells than in CD4+.

Comments on this clone: Its specificity is not known.

The protocol was immunoSEQ multiplex PCR, while the TCRdb copy is restricted to in-frame clones and leaves out a portion. The table shows around 150,000 clones, with roughly 91% occurring only once. Sample: CD4+ or CD8+ T cells sorted from blood, taken in a trial of the OX40 agonist ivuxolimab. The source of this sequence is an adult with an advanced solid tumor such as melanoma, head and neck, liver or kidney cancer.

The CDR3 DNA reads TGTGCCAGCAGTGAACTCCCCGGGAAGTTAGGAGATACGCAGTATTTT. Amino acids: CASSELPGKLGDTQYF. This rearrangement joins TRBV2 to TRBJ2-3; D perhaps matches TRBD2 (5 bases). CDR1 is SNHLY and CDR2 is FYNNEI in the germline V gene. The ends were cut back, 2 bases at V and 5 bases at J, with 17 bases in the middle. The CDR3 is 16 residues long.